This entry lists 2 T cell receptor beta chains sequenced from one sample in a study of blood T cell repertoires in COVID-19. Sequenced by immunoSEQ multiplex PCR; TCRdb stores in-frame clones only, minus some. Altogether about 280,000 clones are present, 88% being singletons, with the ten largest covering 9% to 9.5%. Sequences were obtained from peripheral blood. These TCRs come from a man in his late teens or twenties with active or convalescent COVID-19.

This chain links TRBV5-1 with TRBJ2-3, with 8 positions matching TRBD2. With V trimmed by 3 bases and J by 6 bases, 6 bases remained unmatched. The CDR3 covers 14 residues. The V gene's germline CDR1 is SGHRS and CDR2 YFSETQ. The CDR3 coding sequence is TGCGCCAGCAGCTCGGGACTAGATCGGGATACGCAGTATTTT. This translates into CASSSGLDRDTQYF.

The chain links TRBV11-2 to TRBJ1-2, with 7 positions matching TRBD1. Trimming at V came to 2 bases and at J to 4 bases, leaving 16 bases not matched to a gene. The CDR3 is made up of 18 amino acids. Germline CDR1 SGHAT, CDR2 FQNNGV. The CDR3 region has the DNA TGTGCCAGCAGCTTATCGGGCCCCCCCACAGGGGACCTCTATGGCTACACCTTC. Amino acid sequence: CASSLSGPPTGDLYGYTF.